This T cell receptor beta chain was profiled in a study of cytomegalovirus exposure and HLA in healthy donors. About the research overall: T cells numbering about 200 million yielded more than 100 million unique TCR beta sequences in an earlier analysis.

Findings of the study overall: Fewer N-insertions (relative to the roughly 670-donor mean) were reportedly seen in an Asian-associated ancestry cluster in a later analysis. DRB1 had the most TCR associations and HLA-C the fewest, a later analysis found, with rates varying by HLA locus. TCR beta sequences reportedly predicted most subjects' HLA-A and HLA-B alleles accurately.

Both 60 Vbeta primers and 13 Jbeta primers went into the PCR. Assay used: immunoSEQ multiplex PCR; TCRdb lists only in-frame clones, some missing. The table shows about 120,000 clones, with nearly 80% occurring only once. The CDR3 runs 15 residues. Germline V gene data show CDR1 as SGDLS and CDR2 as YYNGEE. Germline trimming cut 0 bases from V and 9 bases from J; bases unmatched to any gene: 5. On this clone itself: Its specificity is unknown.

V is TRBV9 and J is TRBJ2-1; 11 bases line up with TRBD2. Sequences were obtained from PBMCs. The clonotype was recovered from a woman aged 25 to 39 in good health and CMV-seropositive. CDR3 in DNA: TGTGCCAGCAGCGTAGTTAGCGGGGGGGACGGTGAGCAGTTCTTC. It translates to CASSVVSGGDGEQFF.